Sequencing of this T cell receptor beta chain was carried out in a study of long-term antiretroviral therapy in people with HIV. The CDR3 is 14 amino acids. With 3 bases clipped from V and 4 bases from J, the junction kept 4 bases outside the gene matches. CDR1 and CDR2 (germline): LNHDA, SQIVND (reference sequence). Study-level points and caveats: Relative to transplant donor controls, diversity remained lower despite increasing after ART. In HIV, the repertoires covered a tighter span of CDR3 lengths than in controls. Blood collection from the mid-2000s to the late 2010s possibly occurred under older ART regimens.

Each HIV-infected participant was given treatment in the United States. Assay version v3.0 of immunoSEQ was used, and it was run at survey level. Assay: immunoSEQ multiplex PCR; the TCRdb copy retains only in-frame clones and omits some. This table holds roughly 28,000 clones, roughly 80% found once. With respect to this clone: As yet, its antigen is unknown.

Sequences were derived from unsorted PBMCs, sampled 3 years after starting antiretroviral therapy. This clonotype was sampled from a man aged 35 to 55 with HIV. This chain links TRBV19 with TRBJ1-1; 8 nucleotides align to TRBD1. CDR3 sequence: CASSIAGGLTEAFF. For the CDR3, the DNA is TGTGCCAGTAGTATCGCAGGGGGCCTCACTGAAGCTTTCTTT.